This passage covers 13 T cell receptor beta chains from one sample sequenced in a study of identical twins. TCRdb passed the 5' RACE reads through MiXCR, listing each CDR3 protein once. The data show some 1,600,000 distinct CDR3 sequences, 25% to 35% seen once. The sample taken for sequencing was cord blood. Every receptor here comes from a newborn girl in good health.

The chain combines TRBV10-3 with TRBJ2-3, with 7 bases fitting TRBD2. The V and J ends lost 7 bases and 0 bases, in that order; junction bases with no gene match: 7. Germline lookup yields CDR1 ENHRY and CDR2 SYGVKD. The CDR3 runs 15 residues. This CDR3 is CAIMMTSSSTDTQYF. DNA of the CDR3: TGTGCCATCATGATGACTAGCTCTAGCACAGATACGCAGTATTTT.

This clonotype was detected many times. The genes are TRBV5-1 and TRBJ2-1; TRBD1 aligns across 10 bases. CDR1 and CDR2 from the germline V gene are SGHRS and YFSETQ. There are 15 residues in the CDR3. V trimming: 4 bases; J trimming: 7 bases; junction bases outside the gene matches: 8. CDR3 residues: CASSLQGQGVNEQFF. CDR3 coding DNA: TGCGCCAGCAGCCTCCAAGGACAGGGGGTGAATGAGCAGTTCTTC.

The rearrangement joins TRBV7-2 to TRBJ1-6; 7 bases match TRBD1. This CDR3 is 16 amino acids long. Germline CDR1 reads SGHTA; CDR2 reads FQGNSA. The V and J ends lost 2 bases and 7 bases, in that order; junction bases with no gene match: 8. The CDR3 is CASSLTETGRNSPLHF. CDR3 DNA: TGTGCCAGCAGCTTAACGGAGACAGGGAGAAATTCACCCCTCCACTTT.

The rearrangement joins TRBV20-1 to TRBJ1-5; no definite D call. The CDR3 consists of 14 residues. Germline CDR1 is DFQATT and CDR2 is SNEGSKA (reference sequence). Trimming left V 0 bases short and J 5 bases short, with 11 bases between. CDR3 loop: CSAREARFDQPQHF. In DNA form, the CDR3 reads TGCAGTGCTAGAGAAGCCCGTTTCGATCAGCCCCAGCATTTT.

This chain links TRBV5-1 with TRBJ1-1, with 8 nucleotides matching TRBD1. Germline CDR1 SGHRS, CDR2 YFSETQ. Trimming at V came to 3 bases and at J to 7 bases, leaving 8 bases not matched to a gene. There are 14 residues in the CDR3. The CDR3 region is CASSYIQGAGEAFF. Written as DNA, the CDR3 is TGCGCCAGCAGCTACATCCAGGGGGCTGGTGAAGCTTTCTTT.

CDR3 coding DNA: TGCGCCAGCAGCCCTAGACCCCTTGGGTACAATGAGCAGTACTTC. Its protein product is CASSPRPLGYNEQYF. This sequence joins TRBV4-1 and TRBJ2-7; D unresolved. Germline lookup yields CDR1 MGHRA and CDR2 YSYEKL. This CDR3 region has 15 residues. The germline V and J ends were trimmed by 4 bases and 7 bases, with 20 bases remaining between them.

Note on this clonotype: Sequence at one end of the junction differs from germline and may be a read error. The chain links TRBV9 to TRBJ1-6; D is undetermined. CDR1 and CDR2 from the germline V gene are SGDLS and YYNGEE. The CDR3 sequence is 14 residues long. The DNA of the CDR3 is TGTGCCAGCAGCAATCATGCGGATAATTCACCCCCCCACTTT. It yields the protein CASSNHADNSPPHF.

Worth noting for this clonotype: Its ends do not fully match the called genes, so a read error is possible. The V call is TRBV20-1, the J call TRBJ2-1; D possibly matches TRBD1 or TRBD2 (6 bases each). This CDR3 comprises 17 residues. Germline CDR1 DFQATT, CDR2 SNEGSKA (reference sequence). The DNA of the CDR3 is TGCAGTGCTAGAAGGGGACCCCCCTGGGGGGCCTACAGTGAGCAGTTCTTC. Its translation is CSARRGPPWGAYSEQFF.

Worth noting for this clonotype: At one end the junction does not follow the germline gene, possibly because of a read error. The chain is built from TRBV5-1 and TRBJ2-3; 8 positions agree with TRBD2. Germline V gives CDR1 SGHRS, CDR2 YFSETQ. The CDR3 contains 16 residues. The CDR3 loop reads CASSLGGGGLTETQYF. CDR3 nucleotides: TGCGCCAGCAGTTTGGGTGGCGGGGGGTTGACGGAAACGCAGTATTTT. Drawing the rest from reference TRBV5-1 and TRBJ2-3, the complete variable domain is KAGVTQTPRYLIKTRGQQVTLSCSPISGHRSVSWYQQTPGQGLQFLFEYFSETQRNKGNFPGRFSGRQFSNSRSEMNVSTLELGDSALYLCASSLGGGGLTETQYFGPGTRLTVL.

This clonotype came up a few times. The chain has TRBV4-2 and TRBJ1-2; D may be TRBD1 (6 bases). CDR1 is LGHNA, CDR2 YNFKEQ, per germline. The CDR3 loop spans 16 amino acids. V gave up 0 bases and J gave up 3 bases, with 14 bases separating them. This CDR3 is CASSQDRGEEDYGYTF. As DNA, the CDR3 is TGTGCCAGCAGCCAAGACAGGGGTGAGGAGGACTATGGCTACACCTTC.

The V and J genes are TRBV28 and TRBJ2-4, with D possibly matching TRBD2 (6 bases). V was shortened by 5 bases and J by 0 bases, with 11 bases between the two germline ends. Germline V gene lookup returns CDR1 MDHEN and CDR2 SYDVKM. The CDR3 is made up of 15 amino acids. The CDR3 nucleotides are TGTGCCAGCAGTCCCATAGCGGTAGCCAAAAACATTCAGTACTTC. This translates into CASSPIAVAKNIQYF.

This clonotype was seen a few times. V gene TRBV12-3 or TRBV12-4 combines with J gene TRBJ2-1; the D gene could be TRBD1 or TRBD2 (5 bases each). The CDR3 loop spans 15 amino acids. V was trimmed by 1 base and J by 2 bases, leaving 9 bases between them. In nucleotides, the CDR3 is TGTGCCAGCAGTTTAGGGGGGAAAACCTACAATGAGCAGTTCTTC. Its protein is CASSLGGKTYNEQFF.

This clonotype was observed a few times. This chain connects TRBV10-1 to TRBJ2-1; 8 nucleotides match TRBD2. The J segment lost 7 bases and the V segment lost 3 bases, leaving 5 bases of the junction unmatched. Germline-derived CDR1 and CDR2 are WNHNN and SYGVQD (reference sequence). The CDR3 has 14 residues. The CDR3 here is CASSELAGWNEQFF. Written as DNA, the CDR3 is TGCGCCAGCAGTGAATTAGCGGGGTGGAATGAGCAGTTCTTC.